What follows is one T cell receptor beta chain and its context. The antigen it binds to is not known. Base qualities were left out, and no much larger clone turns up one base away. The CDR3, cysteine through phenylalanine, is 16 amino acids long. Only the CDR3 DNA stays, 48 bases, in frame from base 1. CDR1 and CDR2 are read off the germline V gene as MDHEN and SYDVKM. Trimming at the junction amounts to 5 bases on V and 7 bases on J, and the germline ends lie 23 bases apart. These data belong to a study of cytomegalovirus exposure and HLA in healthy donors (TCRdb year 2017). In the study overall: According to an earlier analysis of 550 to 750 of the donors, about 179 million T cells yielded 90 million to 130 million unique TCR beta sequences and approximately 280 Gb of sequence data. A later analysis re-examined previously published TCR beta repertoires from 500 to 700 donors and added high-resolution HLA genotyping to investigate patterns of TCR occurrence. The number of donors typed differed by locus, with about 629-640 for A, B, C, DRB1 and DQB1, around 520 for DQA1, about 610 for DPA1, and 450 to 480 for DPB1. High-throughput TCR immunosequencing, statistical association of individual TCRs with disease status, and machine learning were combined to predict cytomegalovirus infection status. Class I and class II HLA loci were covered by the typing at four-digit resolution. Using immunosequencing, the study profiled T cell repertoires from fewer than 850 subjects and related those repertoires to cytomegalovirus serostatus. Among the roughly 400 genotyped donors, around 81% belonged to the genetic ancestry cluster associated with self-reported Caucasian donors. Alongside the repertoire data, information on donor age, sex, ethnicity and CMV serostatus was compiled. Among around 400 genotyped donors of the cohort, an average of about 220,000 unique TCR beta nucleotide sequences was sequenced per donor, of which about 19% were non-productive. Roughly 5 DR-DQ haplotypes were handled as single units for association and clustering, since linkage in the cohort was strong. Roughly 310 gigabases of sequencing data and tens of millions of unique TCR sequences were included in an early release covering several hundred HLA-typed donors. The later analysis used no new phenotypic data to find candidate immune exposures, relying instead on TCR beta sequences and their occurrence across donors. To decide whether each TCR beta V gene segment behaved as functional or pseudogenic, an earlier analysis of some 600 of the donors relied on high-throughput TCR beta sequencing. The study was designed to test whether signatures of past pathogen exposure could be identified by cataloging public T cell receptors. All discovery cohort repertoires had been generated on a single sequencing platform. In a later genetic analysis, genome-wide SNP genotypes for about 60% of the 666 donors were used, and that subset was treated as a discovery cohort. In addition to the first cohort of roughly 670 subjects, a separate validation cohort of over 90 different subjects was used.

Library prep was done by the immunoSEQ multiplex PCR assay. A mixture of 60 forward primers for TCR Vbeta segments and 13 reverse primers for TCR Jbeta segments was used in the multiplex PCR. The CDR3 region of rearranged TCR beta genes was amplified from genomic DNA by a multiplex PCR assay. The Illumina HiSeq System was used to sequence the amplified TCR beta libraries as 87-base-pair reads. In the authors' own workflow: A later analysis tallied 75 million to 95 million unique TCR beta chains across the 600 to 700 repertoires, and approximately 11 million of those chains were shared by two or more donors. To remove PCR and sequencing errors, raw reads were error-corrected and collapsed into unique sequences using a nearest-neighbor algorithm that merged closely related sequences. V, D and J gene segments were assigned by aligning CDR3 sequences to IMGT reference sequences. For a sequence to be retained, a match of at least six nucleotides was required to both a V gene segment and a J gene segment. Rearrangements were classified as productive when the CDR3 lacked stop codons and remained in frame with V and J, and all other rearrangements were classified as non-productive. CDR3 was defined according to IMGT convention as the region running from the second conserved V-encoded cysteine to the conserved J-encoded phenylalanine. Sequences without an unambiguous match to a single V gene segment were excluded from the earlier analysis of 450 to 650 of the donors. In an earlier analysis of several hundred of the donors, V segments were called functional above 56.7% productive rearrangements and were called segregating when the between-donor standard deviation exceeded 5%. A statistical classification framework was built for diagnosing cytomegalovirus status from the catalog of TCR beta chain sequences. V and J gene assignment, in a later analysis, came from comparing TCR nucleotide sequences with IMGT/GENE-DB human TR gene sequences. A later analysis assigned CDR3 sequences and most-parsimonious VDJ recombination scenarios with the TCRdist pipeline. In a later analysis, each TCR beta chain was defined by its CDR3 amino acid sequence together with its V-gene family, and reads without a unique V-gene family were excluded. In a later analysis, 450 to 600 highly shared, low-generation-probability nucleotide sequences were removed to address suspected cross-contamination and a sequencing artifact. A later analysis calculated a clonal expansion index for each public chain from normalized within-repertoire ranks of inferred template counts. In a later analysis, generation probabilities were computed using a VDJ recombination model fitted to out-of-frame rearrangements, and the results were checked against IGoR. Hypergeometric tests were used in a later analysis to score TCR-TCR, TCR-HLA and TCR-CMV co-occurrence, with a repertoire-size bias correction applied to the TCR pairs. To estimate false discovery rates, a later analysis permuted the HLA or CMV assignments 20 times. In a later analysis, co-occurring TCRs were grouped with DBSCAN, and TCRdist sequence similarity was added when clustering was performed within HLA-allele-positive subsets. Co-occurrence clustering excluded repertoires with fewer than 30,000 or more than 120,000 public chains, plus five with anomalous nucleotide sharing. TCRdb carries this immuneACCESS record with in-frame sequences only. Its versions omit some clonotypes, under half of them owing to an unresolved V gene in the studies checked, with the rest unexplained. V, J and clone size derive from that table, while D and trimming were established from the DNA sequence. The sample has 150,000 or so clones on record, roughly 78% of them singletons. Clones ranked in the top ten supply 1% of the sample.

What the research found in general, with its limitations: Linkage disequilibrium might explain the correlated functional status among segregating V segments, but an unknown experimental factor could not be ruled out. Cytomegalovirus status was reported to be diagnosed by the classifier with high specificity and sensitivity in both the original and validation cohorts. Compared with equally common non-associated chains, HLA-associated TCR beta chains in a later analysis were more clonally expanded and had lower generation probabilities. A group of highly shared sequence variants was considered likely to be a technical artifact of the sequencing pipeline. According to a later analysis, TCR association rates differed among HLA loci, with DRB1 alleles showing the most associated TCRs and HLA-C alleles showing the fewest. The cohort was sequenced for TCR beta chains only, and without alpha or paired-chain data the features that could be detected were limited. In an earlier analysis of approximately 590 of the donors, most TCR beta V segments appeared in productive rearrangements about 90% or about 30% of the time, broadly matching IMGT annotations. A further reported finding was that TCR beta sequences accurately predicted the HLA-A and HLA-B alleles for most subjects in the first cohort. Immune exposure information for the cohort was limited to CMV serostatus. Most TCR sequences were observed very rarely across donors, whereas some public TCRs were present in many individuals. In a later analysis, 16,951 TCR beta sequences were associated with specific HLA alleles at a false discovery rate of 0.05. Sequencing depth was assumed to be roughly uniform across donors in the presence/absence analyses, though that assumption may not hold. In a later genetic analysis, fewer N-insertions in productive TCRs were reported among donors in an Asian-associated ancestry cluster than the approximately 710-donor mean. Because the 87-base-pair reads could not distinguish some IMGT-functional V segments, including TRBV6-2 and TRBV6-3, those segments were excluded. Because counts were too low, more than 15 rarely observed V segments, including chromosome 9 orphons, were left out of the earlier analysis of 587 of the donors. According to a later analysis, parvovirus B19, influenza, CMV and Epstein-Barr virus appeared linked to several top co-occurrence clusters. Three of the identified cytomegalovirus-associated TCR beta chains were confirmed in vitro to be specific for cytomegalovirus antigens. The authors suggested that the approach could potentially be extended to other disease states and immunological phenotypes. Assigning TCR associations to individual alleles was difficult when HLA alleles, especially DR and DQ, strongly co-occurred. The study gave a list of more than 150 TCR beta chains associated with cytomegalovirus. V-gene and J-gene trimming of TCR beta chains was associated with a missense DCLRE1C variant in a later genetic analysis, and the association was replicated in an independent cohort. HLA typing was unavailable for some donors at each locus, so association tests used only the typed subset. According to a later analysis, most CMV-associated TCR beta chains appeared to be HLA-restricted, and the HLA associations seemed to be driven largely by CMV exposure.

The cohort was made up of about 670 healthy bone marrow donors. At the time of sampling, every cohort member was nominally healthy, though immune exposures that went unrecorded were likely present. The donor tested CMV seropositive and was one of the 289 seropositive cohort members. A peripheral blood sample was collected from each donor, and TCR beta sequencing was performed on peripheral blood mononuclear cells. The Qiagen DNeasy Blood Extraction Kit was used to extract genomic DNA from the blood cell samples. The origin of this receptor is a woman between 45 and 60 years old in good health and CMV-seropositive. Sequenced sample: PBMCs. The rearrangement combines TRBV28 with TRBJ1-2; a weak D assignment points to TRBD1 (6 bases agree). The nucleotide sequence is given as TGTGCCAGCAGTCTACCGGGACAAAGCGTTTCGGGTGGCTACACCTTC. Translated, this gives CASSLPGQSVSGGYTF.